The clone carrying this TCR beta chain was found a few times. Its specificity is not known. The CDR3 spans 16 residues. The V gene lost 6 bases and the J gene lost 0 bases, with 15 bases spanning the gap. Per the germline V gene, CDR1 is MNHEY and CDR2 is SMNVEV (reference sequence). This specimen comes from a study of blood T cells in healthy people across ages. Notes on the study in general: Long-lived and aged donors differed, with more naive CD4+ cells and higher diversity in the long-lived. Measured against age, TCR beta diversity per million T cells decreased in a roughly linear manner. Not knowing donor CMV status may have confounded expanded clonotype changes.

A second PCR of 7 to 11 cycles used a sample-barcoded 5' primer and a J-beta primer mix. Every molecule of cDNA carried a tag from a template-switch adaptor with 12 random nucleotides. Via MiXCR, TCRdb re-called the 5' RACE reads, giving one row per CDR3 protein. This sample carries about 800,000 distinct CDR3 sequences, nearly 60% of them seen once, and the ten largest clones take about 20%. V and J are TRBV27 and TRBJ2-4; a weak D match, TRBD1 (6 bases). The clonotype was recovered from a man aged 30 to 45 in good health. The sequencing input was blood. CDR3 sequence: CASRAQFRGAKNIQYF. Here the CDR3 DNA reads TGTGCCAGCAGAGCCCAATTCAGGGGAGCCAAAAACATTCAGTACTTC.